The table lists the clone carrying this T cell receptor beta chain with a few counts. Its antigen is still unknown. The germline CDR1 and CDR2 sequences are MNHEY and SVGEGT. CDR3 size: 12 residues. The V segment lost 7 bases and the J segment 4 bases; nucleotides outside the gene matches: 2. Each CDR3 protein is one row after TCRdb ran MiXCR on the 5' RACE reads. The table has 60,000 or so distinct CDR3 sequences, around 8.5% seen once. The sample originates from a study of early T cells in non-severe SARS-CoV-2 infection. Study as a whole: Sequencing input comprised bulk RNA from unsorted whole blood; chain pairing was not available.

Overall study findings and caveats: A preference for anti-spike CD8 responses marked VDJdb matching, which missed private and CD4 specificities.

The rearrangement uses TRBV6-2 or TRBV6-3 and TRBJ1-1; TRBD1 matches at 8 bases. The TCR originated in an adult who was a healthcare worker with PCR-confirmed SARS-CoV-2 infection or an uninfected control (not recorded which). Sequenced sample: whole blood. The CDR3 protein is CASITGGTEAFF. DNA of the CDR3: TGTGCCAGCATTACAGGGGGCACTGAAGCTTTCTTT.